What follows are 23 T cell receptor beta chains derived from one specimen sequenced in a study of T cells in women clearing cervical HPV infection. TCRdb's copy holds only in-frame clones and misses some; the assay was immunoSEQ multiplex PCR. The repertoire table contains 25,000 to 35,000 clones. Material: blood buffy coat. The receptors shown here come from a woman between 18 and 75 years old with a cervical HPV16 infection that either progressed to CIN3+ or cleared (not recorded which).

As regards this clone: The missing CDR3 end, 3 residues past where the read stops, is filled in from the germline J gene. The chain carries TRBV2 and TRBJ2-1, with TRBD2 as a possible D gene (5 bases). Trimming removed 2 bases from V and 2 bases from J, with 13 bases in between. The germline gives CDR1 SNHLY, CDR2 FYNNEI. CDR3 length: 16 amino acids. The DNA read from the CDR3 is TGTGCCAGCAGTGAAAAAGCGGTAAGAACCTACAATGAG. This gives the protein CASSEKAVRTYNE. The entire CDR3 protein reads CASSEKAVRTYNEQFF.

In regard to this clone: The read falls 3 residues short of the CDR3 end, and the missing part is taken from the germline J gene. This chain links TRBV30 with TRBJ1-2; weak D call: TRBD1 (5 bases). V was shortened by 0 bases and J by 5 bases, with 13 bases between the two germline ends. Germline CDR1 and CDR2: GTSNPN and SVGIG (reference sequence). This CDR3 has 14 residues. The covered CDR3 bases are TGTGCCTGGAGTGTACGCAGGGTAGAGTATGGC. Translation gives CAWSVRRVEYG. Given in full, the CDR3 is CAWSVRRVEYGYTF.

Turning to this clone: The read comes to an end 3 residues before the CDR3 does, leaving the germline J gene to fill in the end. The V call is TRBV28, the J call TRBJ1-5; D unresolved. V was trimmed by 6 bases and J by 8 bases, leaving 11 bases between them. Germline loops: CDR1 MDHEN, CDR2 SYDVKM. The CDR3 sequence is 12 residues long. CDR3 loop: CASSIRLEPQHF. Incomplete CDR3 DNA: TGTGCCAGCAGCATCAGGTTGGAGCCC.

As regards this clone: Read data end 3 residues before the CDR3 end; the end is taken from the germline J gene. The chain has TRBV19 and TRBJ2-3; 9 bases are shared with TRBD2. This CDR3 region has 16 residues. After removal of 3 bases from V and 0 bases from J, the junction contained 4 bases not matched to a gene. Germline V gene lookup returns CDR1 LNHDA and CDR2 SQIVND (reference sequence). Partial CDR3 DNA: TGTGCCAGTAGTATGGGGACTAGCTCGAGCACAGATACG. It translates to CASSMGTSSSTDT. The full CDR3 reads CASSMGTSSSTDTQYF.

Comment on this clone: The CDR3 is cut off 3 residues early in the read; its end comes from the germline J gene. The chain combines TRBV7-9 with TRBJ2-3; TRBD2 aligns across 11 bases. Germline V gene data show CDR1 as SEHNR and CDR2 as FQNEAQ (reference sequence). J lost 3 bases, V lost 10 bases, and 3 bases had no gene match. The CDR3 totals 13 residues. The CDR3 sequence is CATVAGGTDTQYF. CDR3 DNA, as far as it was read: TGTGCCACCGTAGCGGGGGGGACAGATACG.

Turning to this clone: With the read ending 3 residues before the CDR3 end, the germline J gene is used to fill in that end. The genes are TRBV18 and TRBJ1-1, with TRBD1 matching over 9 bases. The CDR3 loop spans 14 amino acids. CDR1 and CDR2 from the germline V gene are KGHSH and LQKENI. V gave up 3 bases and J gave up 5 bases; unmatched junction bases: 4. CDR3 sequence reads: CASSPGTGLTEAFF. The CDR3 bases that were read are TGTGCCAGCTCACCCGGGACAGGGTTAACTGAA. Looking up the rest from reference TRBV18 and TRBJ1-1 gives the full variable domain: NAGVMQNPRHLVRRRGQEARLRCSPMKGHSHVYWYRQLPEEGLKFMVYLQKENIIDESGMPKERFSAEFPKEGPSILRIQQVVRGDSAAYFCASSPGTGLTEAFFGQGTRLTVV.

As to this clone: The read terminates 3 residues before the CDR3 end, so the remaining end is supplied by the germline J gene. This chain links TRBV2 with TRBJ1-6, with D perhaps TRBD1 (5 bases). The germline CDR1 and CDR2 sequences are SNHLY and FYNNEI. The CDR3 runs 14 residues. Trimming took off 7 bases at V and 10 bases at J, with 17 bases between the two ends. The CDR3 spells CASTRAREGSPLHF. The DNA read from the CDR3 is TGTGCCAGCACCAGGGCTAGAGAAGGATCACCC. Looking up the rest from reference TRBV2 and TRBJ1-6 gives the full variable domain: EPEVTQTPSHQVTQMGQEVILRCVPISNHLYFYWYRQILGQKVEFLVSFYNNEISEKSEIFDDQFSVERPDGSNFTLKIRSTKLEDSAMYFCASTRAREGSPLHFGNGTRLTVT.

The part of the CDR3 DNA that was read is TGTGCCAGTAGTATCGGGGGATCCGAG. Translating it yields CASSIGGSE. The complete CDR3 reads CASSIGGSEQYF. J is TRBJ2-7 and V is TRBV19, with TRBD2 as a possible D gene (6 bases). The CDR3 end falls 3 residues outside the read, so it is completed with the germline J gene. The V gene's germline CDR1 is LNHDA and CDR2 SQIVND (reference sequence). The V end was cut by 3 bases, the J end by 6 bases, with 9 bases between. CDR3 size: 12 residues.

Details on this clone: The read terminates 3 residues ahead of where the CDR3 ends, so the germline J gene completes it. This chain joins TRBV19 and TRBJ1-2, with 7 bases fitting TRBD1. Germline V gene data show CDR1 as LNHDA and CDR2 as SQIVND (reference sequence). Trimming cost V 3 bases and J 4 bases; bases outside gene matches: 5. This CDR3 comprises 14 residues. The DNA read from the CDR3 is TGTGCCAGTAGTATGTTGAACAGGGGCTATGGC. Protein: CASSMLNRGYG. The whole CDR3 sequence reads CASSMLNRGYGYTF.

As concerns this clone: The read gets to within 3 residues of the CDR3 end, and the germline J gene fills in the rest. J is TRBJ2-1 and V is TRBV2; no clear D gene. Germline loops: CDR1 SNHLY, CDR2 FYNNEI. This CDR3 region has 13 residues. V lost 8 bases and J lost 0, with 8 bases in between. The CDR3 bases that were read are TGTGCCAGCGCGTCTCACTCCTACAATGAG. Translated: CASASHSYNE. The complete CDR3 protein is CASASHSYNEQFF.

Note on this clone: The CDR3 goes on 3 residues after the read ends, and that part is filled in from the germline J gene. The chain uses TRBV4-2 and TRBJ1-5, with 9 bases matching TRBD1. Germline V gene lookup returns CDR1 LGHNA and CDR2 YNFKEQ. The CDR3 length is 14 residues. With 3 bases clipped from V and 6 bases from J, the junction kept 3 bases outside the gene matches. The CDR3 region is CASSQGQGGQPQHF. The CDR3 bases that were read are TGTGCCAGCAGCCAGGGACAGGGCGGTCAGCCC.

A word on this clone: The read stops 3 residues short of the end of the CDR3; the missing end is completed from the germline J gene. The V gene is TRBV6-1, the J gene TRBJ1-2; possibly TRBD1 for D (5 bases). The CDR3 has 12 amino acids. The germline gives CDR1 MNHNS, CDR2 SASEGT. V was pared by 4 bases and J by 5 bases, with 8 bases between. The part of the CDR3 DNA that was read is TGTGCCAGCAGTGGTGGGGGGTATGGC. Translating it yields CASSGGGYG. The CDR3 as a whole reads CASSGGGYGYTF.

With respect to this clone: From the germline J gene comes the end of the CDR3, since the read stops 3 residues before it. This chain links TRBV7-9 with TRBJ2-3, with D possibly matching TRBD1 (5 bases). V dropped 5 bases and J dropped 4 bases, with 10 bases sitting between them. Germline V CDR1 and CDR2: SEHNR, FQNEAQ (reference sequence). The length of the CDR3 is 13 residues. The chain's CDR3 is CASSPKGPDTQYF. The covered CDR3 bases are TGTGCCAGCAGCCCAAAGGGGCCAGATACG.

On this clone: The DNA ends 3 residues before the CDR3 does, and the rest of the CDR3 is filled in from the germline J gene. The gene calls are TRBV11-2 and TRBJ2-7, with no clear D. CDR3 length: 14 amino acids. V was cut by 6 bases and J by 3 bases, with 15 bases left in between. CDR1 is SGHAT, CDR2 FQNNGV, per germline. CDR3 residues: CASRGVASFYEQYF. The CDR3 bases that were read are TGTGCCAGCAGGGGCGTGGCCAGCTTCTACGAG.

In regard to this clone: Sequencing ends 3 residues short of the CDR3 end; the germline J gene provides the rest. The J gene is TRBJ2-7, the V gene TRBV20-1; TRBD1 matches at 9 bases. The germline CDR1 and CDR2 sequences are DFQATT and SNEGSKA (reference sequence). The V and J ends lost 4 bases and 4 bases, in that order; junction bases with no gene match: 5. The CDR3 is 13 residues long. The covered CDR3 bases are TGCAGTGCTACGGACAGGGGCCGGTACGAG. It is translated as CSATDRGRYE. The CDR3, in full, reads CSATDRGRYEQYF.

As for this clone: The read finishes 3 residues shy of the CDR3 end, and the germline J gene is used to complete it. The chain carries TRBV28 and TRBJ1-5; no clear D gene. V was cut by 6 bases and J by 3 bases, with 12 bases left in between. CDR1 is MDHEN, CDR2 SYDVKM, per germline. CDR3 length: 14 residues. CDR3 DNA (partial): TGTGCCAGCAGATCGGTTAGAATCAATCAGCCC. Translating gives CASRSVRINQP. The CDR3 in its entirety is CASRSVRINQPQHF.

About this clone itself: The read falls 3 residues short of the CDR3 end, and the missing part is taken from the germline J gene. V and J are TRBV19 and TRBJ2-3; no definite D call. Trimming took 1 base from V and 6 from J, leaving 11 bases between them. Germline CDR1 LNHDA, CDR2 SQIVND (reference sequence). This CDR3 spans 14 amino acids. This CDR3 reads CASSIGPRLDTQYF. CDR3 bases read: TGTGCCAGTAGTATAGGGCCGCGGCTGGATACG. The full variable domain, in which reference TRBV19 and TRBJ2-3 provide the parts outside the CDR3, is DGGITQSPKYLFRKEGQNVTLSCEQNLNHDAMYWYRQDPGQGLRLIYYSQIVNDFQKGDIAEGYSVSREKKESFPLTVTSAQKNPTAFYLCASSIGPRLDTQYFGPGTRLTVL.

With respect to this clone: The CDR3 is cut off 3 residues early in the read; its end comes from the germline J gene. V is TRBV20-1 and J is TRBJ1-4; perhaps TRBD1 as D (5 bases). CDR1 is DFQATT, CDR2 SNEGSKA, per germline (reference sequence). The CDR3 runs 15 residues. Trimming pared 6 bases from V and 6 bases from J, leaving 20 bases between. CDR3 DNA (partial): TGCAGTGCCGCAGGCAATGACGGGGGGTATGAAAAA. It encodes CSAAGNDGGYEK. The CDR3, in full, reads CSAAGNDGGYEKLFF.

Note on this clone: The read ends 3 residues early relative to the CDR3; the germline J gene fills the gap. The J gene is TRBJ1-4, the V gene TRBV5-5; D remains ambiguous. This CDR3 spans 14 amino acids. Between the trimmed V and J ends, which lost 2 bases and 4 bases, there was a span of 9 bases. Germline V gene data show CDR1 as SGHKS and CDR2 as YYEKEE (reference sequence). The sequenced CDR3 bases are TGTGCCAGCAGCTTTTGGCTCCTTAATGAAAAA. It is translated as CASSFWLLNEK. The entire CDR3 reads CASSFWLLNEKLFF.

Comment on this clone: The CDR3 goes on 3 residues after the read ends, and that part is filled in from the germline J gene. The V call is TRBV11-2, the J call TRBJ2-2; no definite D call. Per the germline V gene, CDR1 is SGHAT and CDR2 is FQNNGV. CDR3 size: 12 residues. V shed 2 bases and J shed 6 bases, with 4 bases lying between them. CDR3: CASSLKAGELFF. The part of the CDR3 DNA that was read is TGTGCCAGCAGCTTAAAGGCCGGGGAG.

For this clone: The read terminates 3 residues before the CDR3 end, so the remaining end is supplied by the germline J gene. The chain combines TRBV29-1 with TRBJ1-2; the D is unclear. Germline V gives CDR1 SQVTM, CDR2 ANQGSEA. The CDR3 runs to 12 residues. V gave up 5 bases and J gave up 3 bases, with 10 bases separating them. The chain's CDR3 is CSVLTGDYGYTF. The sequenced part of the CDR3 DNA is TGCAGCGTTCTCACCGGGGACTATGGC.

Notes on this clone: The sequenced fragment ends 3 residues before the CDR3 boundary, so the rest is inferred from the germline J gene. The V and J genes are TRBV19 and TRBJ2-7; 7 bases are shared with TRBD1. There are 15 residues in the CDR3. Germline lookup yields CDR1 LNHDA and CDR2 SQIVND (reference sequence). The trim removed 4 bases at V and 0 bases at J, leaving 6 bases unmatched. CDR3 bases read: TGTGCCAGTAGTAGCGGACAGGCGAGCTCCTACGAG. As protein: CASSSGQASSYE. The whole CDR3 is CASSSGQASSYEQYF.

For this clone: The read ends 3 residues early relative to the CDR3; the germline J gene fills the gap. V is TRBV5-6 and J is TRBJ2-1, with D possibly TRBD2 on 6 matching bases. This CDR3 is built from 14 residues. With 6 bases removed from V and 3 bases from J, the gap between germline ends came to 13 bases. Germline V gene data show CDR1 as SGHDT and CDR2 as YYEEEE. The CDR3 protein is CASNPGLGYNEQFF. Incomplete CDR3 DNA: TGTGCCAGCAATCCGGGACTGGGCTACAATGAG.